This T cell receptor (beta chain) appears in the sequencing data of a study of T cell repertoires in cytomegalovirus infection. Study context: Public TCR beta signature analysis indicated the presence of both CMV infection and matching HLA type.

Study findings and constraints: Dominating the ex vivo response were HLA-C-restricted CMV-specific TCR beta clonotypes.

Germline V lookup: CDR1 MNHEY, CDR2 SVGAGI. V lost 6 bases, J lost 4 bases, and 10 bases lay in between. The CDR3 runs 13 residues. This clonotype came up many times. The antigen remains unidentified. MiXCR, applied by TCRdb to the reads, yields one record per CDR3 protein. The table shows 490,000 or so distinct CDR3 sequences, with approximately 11% occurring only once. Sequenced: PBMCs. This receptor was obtained from a human donor in good health (CMV status not recorded). Some clones in this sample may be carry-over from other donors' samples. The rearrangement joins TRBV6-5 to TRBJ1-5; a possible D gene is TRBD1 (5 bases). The CDR3 nucleotides read TGTGCCAGCAGGACAGCTAGAAATCAGCCCCAGCATTTT. Protein product: CASRTARNQPQHF.